This record concerns one T cell receptor (beta chain) sequence. The antigen remains undetermined. The data belong to a study of blood T cells in healthy people across ages. Primers used in a second PCR of about 6 to 11 cycles were a sample-barcoded 5' primer and a J-beta primer mix. Every cDNA molecule carried a tag from a template-switch adaptor bearing 12 random nucleotides. TCRdb re-derived calls from the 5' RACE reads in MiXCR, one entry per CDR3 protein. The table records around 990,000 distinct CDR3 sequences, roughly a quarter of them present only once. Study findings and constraints: Older individuals had lower TCR beta diversity per million T cells (the decline was roughly linear).

The data were also submitted as part of a second study, on T cells of mothers and their children.

This TCR came from a girl aged 2 to 10 in good health. Sequencing was performed on blood.

The CDR3: CASSYTLSSGDRYEQYF. The CDR3 coding sequence is TGTGCCAGCAGTTACACGCTCTCTAGCGGGGACAGGTACGAGCAGTACTTC. This sequence joins TRBV6-2 or TRBV6-3 and TRBJ2-5; a weak D match, TRBD2 (9 bases). The J call could be wrong; TRBJ2-7 is a better fit for the DNA end. The CDR3 loop spans 17 amino acids. The germline V gene encodes CDR1 MNHEY and CDR2 SVGEGT.